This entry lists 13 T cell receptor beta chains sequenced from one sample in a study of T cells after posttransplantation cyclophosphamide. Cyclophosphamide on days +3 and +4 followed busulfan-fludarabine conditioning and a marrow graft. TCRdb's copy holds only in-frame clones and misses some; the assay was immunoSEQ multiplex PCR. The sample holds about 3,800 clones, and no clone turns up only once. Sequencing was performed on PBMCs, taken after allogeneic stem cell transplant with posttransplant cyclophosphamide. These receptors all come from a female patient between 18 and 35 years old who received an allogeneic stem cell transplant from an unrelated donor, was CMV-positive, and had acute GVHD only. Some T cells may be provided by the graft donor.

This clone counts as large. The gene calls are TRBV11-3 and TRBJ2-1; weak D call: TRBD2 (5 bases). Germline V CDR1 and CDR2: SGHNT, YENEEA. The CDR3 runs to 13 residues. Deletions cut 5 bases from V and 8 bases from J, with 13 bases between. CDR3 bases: TGTGCCAGCAGCACTAGGACCGGGGATGAGCAGTTCTTC. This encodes CASSTRTGDEQFF.

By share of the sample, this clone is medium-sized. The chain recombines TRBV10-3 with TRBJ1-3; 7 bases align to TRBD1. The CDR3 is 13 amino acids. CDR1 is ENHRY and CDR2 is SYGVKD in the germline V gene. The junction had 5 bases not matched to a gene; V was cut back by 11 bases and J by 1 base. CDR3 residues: CASGGRSGNTIYF. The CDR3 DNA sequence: TGTGCCTCAGGGGGGCGGTCTGGAAACACCATATATTTT.

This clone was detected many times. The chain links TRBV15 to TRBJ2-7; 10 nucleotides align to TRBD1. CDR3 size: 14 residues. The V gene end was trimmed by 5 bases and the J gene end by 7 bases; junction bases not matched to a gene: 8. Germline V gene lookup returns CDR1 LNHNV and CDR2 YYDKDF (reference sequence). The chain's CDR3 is CATSEGQGFEEQYF. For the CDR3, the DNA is TGTGCCACCAGCGAGGGACAGGGGTTTGAAGAGCAGTACTTC.

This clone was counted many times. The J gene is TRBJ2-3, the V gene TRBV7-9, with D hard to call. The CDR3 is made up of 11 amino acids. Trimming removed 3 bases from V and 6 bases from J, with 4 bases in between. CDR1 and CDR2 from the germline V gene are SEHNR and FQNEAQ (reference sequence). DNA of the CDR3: TGTGCCAGCAGCTTCTCCGATACGCAGTATTTT. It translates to CASSFSDTQYF.

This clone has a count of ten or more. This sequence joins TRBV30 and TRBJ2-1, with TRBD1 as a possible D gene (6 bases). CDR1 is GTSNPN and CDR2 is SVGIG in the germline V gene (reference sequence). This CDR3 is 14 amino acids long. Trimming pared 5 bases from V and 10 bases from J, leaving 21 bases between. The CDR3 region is CAWWQGTHQREQFF. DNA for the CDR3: TGTGCCTGGTGGCAAGGGACACATCAAAGAGAGCAGTTCTTC. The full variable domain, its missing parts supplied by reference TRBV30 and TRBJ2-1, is SQTIHQWPATLVQPVGSPLSLECTVEGTSNPNLYWYRQAAGRGLQLLFYSVGIGQISSEVPQNLSASRPQDRQFILSSKKLLLSDSGFYLCAWWQGTHQREQFFGPGTRLTVL.

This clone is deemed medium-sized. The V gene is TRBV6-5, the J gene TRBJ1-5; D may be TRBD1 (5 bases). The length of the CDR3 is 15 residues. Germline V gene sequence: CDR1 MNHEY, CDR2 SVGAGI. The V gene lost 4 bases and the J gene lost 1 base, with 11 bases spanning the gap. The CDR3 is CASSSGGRSNQPQHF. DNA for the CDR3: TGTGCCAGCAGTTCGGGGGGGAGAAGCAATCAGCCCCAGCATTTT.

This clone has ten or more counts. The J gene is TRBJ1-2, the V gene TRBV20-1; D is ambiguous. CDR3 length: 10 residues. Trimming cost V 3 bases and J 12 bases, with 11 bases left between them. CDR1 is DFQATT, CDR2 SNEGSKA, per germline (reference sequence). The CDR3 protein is CSASSDWDTF. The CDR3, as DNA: TGCAGTGCTAGCTCGGACTGGGACACCTTC.

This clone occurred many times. The CDR3 nucleotides read TGTGCCAGCAGTGAAGGGACTCCCTATCAGCCCCAGCATTTT. The encoded protein is CASSEGTPYQPQHF. The rearrangement joins TRBV6-1 to TRBJ1-5, with no clear D. CDR3 length: 14 residues. The V end lost 1 base, the J end lost 5 bases, and 9 bases lay between the germline ends. Germline V CDR1 and CDR2: MNHNS, SASEGT.

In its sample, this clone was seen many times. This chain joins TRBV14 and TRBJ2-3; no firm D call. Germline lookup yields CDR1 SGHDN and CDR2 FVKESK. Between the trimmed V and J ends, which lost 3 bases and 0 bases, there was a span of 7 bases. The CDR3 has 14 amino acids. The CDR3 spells CASSHFQSTDTQYF. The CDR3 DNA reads TGTGCCAGCAGCCATTTCCAGAGCACAGATACGCAGTATTTT.

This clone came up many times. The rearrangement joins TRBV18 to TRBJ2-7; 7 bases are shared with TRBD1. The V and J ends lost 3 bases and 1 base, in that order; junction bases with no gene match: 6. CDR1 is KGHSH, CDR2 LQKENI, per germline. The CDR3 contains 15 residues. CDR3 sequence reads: CASSPFRDSSYEQYF. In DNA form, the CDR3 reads TGTGCCAGCTCACCTTTTCGGGACAGTTCCTACGAGCAGTACTTC.

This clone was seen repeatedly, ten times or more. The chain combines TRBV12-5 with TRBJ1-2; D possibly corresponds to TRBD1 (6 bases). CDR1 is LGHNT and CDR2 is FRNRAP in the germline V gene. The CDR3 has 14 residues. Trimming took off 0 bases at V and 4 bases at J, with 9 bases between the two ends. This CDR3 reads CASGLVGTSYGYTF. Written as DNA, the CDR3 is TGTGCTAGTGGTTTGGTAGGGACAAGCTATGGCTACACCTTC.

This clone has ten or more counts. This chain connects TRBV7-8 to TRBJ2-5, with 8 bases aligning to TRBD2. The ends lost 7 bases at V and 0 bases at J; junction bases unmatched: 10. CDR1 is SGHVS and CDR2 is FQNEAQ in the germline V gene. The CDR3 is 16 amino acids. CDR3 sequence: CASNSPTSGNQETQYF. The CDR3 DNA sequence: TGTGCCAGCAATTCACCCACTAGCGGCAACCAAGAGACCCAGTACTTC.

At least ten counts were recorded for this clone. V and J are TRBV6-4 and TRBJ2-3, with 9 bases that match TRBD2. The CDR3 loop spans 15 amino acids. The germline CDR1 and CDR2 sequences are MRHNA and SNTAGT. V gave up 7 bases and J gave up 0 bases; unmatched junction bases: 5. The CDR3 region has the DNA TGTGCCAGCAACCCTAGCGGGGCTAGCACAGATACGCAGTATTTT. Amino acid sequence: CASNPSGASTDTQYF.